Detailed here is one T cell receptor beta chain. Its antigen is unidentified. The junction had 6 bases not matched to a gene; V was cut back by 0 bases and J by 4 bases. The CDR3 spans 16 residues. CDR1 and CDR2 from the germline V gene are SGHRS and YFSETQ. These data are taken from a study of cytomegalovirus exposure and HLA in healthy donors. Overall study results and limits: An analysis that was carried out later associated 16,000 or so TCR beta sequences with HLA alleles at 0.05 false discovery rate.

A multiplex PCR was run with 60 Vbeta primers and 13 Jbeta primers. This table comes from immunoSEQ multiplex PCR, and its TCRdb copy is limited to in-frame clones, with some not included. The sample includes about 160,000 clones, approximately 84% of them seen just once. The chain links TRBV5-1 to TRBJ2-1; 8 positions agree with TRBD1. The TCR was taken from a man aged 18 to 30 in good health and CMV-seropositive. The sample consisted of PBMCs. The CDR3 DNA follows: TGCGCCAGCAGCTTGGGCGGGCAGGGGGCGTACAATGAGCAGTTCTTC. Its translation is CASSLGGQGAYNEQFF.